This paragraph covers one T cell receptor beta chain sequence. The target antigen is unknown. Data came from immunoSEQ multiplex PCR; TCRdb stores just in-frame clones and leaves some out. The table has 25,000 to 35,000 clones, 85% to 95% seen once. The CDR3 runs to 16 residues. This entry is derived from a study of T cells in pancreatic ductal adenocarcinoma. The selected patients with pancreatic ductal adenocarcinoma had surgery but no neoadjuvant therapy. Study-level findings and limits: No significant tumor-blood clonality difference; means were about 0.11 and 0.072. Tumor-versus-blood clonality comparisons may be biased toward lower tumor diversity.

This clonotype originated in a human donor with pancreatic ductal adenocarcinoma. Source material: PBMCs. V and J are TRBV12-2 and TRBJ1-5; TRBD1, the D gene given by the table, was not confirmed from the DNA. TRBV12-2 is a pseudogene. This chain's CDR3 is CASRLEHFHSNQPQHF. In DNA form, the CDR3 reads TGTGCAAGTCGCTTAGAACATTTCCATAGCAATCAGCCCCAGCATTTT.